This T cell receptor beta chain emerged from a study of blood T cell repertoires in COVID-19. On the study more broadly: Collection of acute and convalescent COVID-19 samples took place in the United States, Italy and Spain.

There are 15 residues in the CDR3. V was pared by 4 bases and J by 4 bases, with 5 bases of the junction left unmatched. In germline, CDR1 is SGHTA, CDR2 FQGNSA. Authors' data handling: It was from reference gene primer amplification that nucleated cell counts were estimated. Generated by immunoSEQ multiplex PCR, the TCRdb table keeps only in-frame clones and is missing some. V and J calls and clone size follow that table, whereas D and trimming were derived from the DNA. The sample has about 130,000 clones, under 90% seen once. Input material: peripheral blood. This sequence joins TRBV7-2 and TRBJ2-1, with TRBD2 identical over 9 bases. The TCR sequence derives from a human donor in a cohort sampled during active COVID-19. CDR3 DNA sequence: TGTGCCAGCAGCTCTACTAGCGGGTGGTACAATGAGCAGTTCTTC. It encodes CASSSTSGWYNEQFF.